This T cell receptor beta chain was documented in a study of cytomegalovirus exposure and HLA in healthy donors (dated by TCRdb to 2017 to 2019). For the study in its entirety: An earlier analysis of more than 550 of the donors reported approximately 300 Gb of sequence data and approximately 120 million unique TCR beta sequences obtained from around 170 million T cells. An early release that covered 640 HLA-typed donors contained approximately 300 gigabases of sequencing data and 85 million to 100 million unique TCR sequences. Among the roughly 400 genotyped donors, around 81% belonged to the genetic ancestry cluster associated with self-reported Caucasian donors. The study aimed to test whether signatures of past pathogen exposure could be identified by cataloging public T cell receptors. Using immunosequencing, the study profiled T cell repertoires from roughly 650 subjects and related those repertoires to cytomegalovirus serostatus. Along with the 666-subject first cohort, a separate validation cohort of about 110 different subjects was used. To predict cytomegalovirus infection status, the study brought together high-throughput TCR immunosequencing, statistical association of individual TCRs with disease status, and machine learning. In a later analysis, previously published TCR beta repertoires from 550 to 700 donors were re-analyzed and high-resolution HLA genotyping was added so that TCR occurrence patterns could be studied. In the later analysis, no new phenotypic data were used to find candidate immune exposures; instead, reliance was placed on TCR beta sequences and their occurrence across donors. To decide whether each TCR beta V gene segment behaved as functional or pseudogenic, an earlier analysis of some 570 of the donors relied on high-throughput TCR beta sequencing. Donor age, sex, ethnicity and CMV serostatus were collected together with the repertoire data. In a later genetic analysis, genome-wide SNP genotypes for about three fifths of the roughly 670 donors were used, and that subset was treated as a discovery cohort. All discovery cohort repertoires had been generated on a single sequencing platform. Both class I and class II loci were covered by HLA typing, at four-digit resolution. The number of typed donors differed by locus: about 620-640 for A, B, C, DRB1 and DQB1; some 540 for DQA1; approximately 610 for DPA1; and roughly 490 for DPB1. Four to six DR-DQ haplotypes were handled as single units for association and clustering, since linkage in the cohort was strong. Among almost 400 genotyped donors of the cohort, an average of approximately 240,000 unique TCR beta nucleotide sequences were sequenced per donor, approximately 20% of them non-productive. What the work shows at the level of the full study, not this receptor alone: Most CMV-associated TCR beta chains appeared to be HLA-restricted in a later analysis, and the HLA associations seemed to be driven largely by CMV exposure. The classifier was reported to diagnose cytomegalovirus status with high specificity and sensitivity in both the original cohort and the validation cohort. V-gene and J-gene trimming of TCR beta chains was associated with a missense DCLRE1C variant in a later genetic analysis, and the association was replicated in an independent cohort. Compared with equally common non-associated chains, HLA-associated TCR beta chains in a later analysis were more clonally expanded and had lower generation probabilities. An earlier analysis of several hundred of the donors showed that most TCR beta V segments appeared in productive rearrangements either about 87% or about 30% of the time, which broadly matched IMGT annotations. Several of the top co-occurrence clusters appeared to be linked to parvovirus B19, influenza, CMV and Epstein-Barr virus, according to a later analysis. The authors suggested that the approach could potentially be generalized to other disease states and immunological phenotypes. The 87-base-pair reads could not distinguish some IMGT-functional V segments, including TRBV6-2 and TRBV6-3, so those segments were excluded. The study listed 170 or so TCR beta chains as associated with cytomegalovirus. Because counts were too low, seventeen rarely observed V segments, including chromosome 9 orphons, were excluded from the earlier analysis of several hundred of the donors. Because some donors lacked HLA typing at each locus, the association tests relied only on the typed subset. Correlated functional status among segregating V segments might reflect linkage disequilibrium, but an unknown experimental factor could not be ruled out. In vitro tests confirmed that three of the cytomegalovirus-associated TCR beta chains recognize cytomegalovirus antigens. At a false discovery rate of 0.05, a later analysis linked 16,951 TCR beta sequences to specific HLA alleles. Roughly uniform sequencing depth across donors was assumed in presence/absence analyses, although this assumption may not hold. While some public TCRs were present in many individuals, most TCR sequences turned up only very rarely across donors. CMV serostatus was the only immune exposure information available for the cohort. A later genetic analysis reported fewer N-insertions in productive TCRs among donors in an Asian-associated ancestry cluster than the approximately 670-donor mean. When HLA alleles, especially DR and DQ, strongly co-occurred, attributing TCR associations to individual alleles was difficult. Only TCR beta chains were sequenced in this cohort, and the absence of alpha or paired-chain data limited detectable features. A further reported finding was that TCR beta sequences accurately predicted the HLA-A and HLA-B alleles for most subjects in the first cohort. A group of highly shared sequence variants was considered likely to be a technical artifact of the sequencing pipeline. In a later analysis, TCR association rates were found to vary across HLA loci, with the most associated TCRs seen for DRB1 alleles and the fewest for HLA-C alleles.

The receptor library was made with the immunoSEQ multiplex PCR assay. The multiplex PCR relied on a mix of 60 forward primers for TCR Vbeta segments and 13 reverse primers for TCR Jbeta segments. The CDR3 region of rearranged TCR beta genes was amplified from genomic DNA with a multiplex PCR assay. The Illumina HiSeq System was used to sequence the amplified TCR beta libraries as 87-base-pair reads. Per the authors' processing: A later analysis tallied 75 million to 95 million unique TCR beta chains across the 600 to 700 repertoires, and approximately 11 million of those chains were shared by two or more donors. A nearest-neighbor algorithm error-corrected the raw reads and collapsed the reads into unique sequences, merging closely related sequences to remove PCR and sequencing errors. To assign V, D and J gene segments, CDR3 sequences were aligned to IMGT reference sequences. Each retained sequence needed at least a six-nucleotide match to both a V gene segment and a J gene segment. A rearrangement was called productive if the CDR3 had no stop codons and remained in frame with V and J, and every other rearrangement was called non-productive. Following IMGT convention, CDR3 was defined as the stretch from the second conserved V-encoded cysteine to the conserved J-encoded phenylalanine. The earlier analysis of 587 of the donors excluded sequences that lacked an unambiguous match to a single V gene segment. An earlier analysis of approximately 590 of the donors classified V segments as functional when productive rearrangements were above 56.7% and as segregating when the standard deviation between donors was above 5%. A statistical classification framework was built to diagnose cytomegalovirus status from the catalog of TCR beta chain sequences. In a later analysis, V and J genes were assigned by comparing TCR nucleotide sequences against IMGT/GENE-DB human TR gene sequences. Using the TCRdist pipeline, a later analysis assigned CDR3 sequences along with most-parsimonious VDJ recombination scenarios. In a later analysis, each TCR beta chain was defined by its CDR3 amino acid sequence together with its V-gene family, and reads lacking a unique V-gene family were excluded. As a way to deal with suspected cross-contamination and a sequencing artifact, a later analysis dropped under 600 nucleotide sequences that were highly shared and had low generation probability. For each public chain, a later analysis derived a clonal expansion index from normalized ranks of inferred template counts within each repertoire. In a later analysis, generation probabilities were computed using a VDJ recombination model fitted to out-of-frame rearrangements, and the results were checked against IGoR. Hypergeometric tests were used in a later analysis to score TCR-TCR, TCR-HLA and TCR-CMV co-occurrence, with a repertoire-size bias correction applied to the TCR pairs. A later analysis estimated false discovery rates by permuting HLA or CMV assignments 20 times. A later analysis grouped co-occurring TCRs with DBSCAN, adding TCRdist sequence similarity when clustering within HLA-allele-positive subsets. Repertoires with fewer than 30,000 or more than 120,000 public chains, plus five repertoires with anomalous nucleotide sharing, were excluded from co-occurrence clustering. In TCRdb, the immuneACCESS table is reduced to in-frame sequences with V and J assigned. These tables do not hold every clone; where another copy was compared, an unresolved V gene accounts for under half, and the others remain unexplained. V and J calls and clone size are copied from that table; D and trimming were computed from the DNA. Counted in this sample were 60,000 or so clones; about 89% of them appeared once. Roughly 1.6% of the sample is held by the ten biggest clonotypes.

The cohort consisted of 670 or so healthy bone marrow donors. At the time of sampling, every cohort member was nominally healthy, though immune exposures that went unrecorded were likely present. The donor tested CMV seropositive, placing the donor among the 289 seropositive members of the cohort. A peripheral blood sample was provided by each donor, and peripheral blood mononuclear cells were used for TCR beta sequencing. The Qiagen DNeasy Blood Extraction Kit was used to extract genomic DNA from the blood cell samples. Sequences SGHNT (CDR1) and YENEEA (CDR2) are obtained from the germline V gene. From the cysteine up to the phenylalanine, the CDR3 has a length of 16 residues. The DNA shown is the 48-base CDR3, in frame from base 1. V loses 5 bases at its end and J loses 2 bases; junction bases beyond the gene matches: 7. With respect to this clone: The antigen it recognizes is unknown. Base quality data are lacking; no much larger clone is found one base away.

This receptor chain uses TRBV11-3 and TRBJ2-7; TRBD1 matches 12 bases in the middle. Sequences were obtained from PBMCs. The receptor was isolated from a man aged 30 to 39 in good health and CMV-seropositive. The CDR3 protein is CASSRGTGGETYEQYF. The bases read TGTGCCAGCAGCAGAGGGACAGGGGGCGAAACCTACGAGCAGTACTTC.